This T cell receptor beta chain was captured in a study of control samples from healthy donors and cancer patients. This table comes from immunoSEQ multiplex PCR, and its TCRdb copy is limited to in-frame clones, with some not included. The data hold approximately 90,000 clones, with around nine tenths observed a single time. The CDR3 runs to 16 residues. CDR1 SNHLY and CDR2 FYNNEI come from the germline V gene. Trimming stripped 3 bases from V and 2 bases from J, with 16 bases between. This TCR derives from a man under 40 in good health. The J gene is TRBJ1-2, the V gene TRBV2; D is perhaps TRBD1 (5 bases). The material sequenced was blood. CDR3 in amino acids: CASSELGRDKNYGYTF. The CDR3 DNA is TGTGCCAGCAGTGAGCTGGGACGGGATAAAAACTATGGCTACACCTTC.